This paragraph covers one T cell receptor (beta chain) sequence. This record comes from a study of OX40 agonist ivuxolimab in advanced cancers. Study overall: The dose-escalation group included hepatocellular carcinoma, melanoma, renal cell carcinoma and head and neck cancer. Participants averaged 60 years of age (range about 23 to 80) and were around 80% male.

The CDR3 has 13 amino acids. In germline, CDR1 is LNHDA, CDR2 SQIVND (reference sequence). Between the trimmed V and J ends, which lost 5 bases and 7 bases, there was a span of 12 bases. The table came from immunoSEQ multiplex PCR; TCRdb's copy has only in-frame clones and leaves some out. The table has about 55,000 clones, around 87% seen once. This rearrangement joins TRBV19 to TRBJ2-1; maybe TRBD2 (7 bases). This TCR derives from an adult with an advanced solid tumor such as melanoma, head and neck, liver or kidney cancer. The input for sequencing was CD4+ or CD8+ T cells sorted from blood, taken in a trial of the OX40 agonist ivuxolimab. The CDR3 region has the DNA TGTGCCAGTAGTGCAAAGGGGGGGAATGAGCAGTTCTTC. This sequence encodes CASSAKGGNEQFF.